A single sample gave rise to the 22 T cell receptor beta chains below, sequenced in a study of CD8+CD57+ T cells in acquired aplastic anemia. Genomic DNA served as template for TCR beta VDJ and CDR3 profiling. TCRdb re-called the reads through MiXCR, storing one row per CDR3 protein. The repertoire consists of roughly 93,000 distinct CDR3 sequences, with 55% to 80% occurring once and the leading ten covering about 60%. It was patients with CD8+CD57+ cell expansion by flow cytometry who were chosen for sequencing. Sequenced: sorted CD4+, CD8+, or CD8+CD57+ T cells (not recorded which) from PBMCs. The receptors originated from a human donor with aplastic anemia.

The chain recombines TRBV24-1 with TRBJ1-2; 8 nucleotides align to TRBD1. CDR1 is KGHDR, CDR2 SFDVKD, per germline. V lost 4 bases, J lost 6 bases, and 9 bases stayed unmatched. The CDR3 extends over 15 amino acids. CDR3 protein: CATSDRSGGGDGYTF. The CDR3 region has the DNA TGTGCCACCAGTGACCGTTCAGGGGGCGGGGATGGCTACACCTTC.

V usage is TRBV15 and J usage is TRBJ2-3, with a possible D match to TRBD2 (5 bases). The germline CDR1 and CDR2 sequences are LNHNV and YYDKDF (reference sequence). V was cut by 0 bases and J by 2 bases, with 15 bases left in between. This CDR3 comprises 17 residues. The CDR3 DNA is TGTGCCACCAGCAGAGATAGAGTTCTAGCACACACAGATACGCAGTATTTT. Its translation is CATSRDRVLAHTDTQYF. The whole variable domain, remainder taken from reference TRBV15 and TRBJ2-3, is DAMVIQNPRYQVTQFGKPVTLSCSQTLNHNVMYWYQQKSSQAPKLLFHYYDKDFNNEADTPDNFQSRRPNTSFCFLDIRSPGLGDTAMYLCATSRDRVLAHTDTQYFGPGTRLTVL.

The CDR3 sequence: CATSTVDREPTDTQYF. The DNA for the CDR3 is TGTGCCACCAGCACGGTAGACAGGGAACCCACAGATACGCAGTATTTT. The chain has TRBV15 and TRBJ2-3, with 7 bases that match TRBD1. With 4 bases clipped from V and 2 bases from J, the junction kept 9 bases outside the gene matches. Germline V gene sequence: CDR1 LNHNV, CDR2 YYDKDF (reference sequence). The CDR3 covers 16 residues.

The chain combines TRBV25-1 with TRBJ2-3, with D possibly being TRBD1 (6 bases). Germline-derived CDR1 and CDR2 are MGHDK and SYGVNS. This CDR3 is 12 amino acids long. Trimming took 8 bases from V and 4 from J, leaving 10 bases between them. CDR3 loop: CASGTGPDTQYF. The DNA for the CDR3 is TGTGCCAGCGGAACAGGGCCAGATACGCAGTATTTT.

This clonotype occurred a few times. This rearrangement joins TRBV20-1 to TRBJ2-5; 11 bases line up with TRBD2. CDR1 is DFQATT, CDR2 SNEGSKA, per germline (reference sequence). V lost 6 bases and J lost 9; bases outside the gene matches: 9. The CDR3 runs 13 residues. CDR3 region: CSADAGLAAPQYF. Written as DNA, the CDR3 is TGCAGTGCGGATGCGGGACTAGCGGCACCCCAGTACTTC.

This clonotype was recorded only once. The chain has TRBV7-8 and TRBJ1-2, with D possibly matching TRBD1 (5 bases). The V gene's germline CDR1 is SGHVS and CDR2 FQNEAQ. V was clipped by 10 bases and J by 4 bases, with 13 bases between them. This CDR3 contains 12 residues. The CDR3 coding sequence is TGTGCCATCCTCGAAGGGACCTATGGCTACACCTTC. This codes for CAILEGTYGYTF.

J is TRBJ2-7 and V is TRBV11-3; 10 nucleotides align to TRBD2. With 0 bases clipped from V and 6 bases from J, the junction kept 5 bases outside the gene matches. CDR1 is SGHNT, CDR2 YENEEA, per germline. There are 15 residues in the CDR3. The CDR3 DNA sequence: TGTGCCAGCAGCTTAGATTCTAGCGGGAGTTTCGAGCAGTACTTC. Translating gives CASSLDSSGSFEQYF.

The chain uses TRBV20-1 and TRBJ1-6, with unresolved D. V gave up 5 bases and J gave up 6 bases, with 8 bases separating them. CDR1 and CDR2 (germline): DFQATT, SNEGSKA (reference sequence). The CDR3 spans 12 residues. As DNA, the CDR3 is TGCAGTGCTCGTCAGGCTAATTCACCCCTCCACTTT. It codes for CSARQANSPLHF.

The chain has TRBV19 and TRBJ2-7; D is ambiguous. Deletions cut 3 bases from V and 6 bases from J, with 12 bases between. Germline values: CDR1 LNHDA, CDR2 SQIVND (reference sequence). The CDR3 contains 13 residues. CDR3 protein: CASSMIPPLEQYF. Written as DNA, the CDR3 is TGTGCCAGTAGTATGATACCTCCCCTCGAGCAGTACTTC.

This clonotype was counted only a few times. This chain connects TRBV20-1 to TRBJ2-1, with TRBD2 matching 11 bases. Germline V gives CDR1 DFQATT, CDR2 SNEGSKA (reference sequence). V was pared by 8 bases and J by 5 bases, with 5 bases of the junction left unmatched. The CDR3 runs to 13 residues. The CDR3 coding sequence is TGCAGTAAACTAGCGGGAGTTAACAATGAGCAGTTCTTC. Amino acids: CSKLAGVNNEQFF.

This chain uses TRBV6-5 with TRBJ2-5; a weak D match, TRBD1 (6 bases). The germline CDR1 and CDR2 sequences are MNHEY and SVGAGI. V lost 1 base and J lost 5, with 14 bases in between. This CDR3 comprises 15 residues. DNA for the CDR3: TGTGCCAGCAGTTACTACCAGGGGTCCACGGAGACCCAGTACTTC. This sequence encodes CASSYYQGSTETQYF.

As for this clonotype: At one boundary the junction diverges from the germline segment, which might be a read error. V usage is TRBV5-3 and J usage is TRBJ1-6; D call uncertain. TRBV5-3 counts as an open reading frame of uncertain function. The CDR3 is 11 residues long. The CDR3 DNA follows: TGTGCCAGCAGCTTACAATCACCCCTCCACTTT. Its translation is CASSLQSPLHF.

V usage is TRBV15 and J usage is TRBJ2-7, with D unresolved. From germline, CDR1 is LNHNV and CDR2 YYDKDF (reference sequence). V was cut by 3 bases and J by 3 bases, with 15 bases left in between. CDR3 length: 15 amino acids. In DNA, the CDR3 is TGTGCCACCAGCAGGACCTCGGGTGGAATCTACGAGCAGTACTTC. As protein: CATSRTSGGIYEQYF.

The chain is built from TRBV5-6 and TRBJ2-7, with a weak D call TRBD2 (5 bases). CDR1 is SGHDT, CDR2 YYEEEE, per germline. V was pared by 5 bases and J by 5 bases, with 20 bases between. There are 15 residues in the CDR3. CDR3 bases: TGTGCCAGCAGTTACTCGATAACCCGGGGTCACGAGCAGTACTTC. Its translation: CASSYSITRGHEQYF. Looking up the rest from reference TRBV5-6 and TRBJ2-7 gives the full variable domain: DAGVTQSPTHLIKTRGQQVTLRCSPKSGHDTVSWYQQALGQGPQFIFQYYEEEERQRGNFPDRFSGHQFPNYSSELNVNALLLGDSALYLCASSYSITRGHEQYFGPGTRLTVT.

The chain uses TRBV3-1 and TRBJ2-7; TRBD1 agrees at 10 bases. CDR3 size: 14 residues. V shed 3 bases, J shed 2 bases, and the junction held 1 base outside the gene matches. Germline CDR1 LGHDT, CDR2 YNNKEL (reference sequence). The CDR3 protein is CASSHGTGAYEQYF. The CDR3 coding sequence is TGTGCCAGCAGCCATGGGACAGGGGCCTACGAGCAGTACTTC.

This rearrangement joins TRBV7-2 to TRBJ2-5; 9 nucleotides agree with TRBD2. The V gene end was trimmed by 6 bases and the J gene end by 9 bases; junction bases not matched to a gene: 11. The CDR3 loop spans 14 amino acids. CDR1 SGHTA and CDR2 FQGNSA come from the germline V gene. The CDR3 region is CASRSSSGTTSQYF. CDR3 DNA sequence: TGTGCCAGCAGATCCTCTAGCGGGACAACGTCCCAGTACTTC.

This sequence joins TRBV6-5 and TRBJ1-6; TRBD1 agrees at 7 bases. J gave up 15 bases and V 2 bases, and 7 bases lay outside the gene matches. Germline CDR1 MNHEY, CDR2 SVGAGI. The CDR3 spans 13 residues. CDR3 bases: TGTGCCAGCAGTTACGGGCAGGGGGACAACCTCCACTTT. It encodes CASSYGQGDNLHF.

The sample holds many counts of this clonotype. This chain connects TRBV6-5 to TRBJ2-7, with D hard to call. The CDR3 spans 13 residues. Germline V lookup: CDR1 MNHEY, CDR2 SVGAGI. V was pared by 5 bases and J by 0 bases, with 8 bases between. DNA of the CDR3: TGTGCCAGCAGTATGGGTAACTCCTACGAGCAGTACTTC. The encoded protein is CASSMGNSYEQYF.

The chain carries TRBV20-1 and TRBJ2-1; TRBD2 aligns across 7 bases. J lost 10 bases, V lost 2 bases, and 2 bases had no gene match. CDR1 and CDR2 from the germline V gene are DFQATT and SNEGSKA (reference sequence). CDR3 length: 11 amino acids. The CDR3 loop reads CSARREGEQFF. DNA for the CDR3: TGCAGTGCTAGAAGGGAGGGCGAGCAGTTCTTC.

This clonotype was recorded a few times. The gene calls are TRBV10-3 and TRBJ1-2; D possibly corresponds to TRBD1 (5 bases). Germline CDR1 is ENHRY and CDR2 is SYGVKD. This CDR3 has 12 amino acids. Trimming cost V 10 bases and J 4 bases, with 13 bases left between them. CDR3 protein: CATQDSLYGYTF. The CDR3 DNA reads as TGTGCCACCCAAGACAGCCTCTATGGCTACACCTTC.

The J gene is TRBJ1-1, the V gene TRBV20-1; no definite D call. Per the germline V gene, CDR1 is DFQATT and CDR2 is SNEGSKA (reference sequence). Trimming left V 5 bases short and J 0 bases short, with 10 bases between. The CDR3 length is 13 residues. CDR3 in amino acids: CSAEQFMNTEAFF. For the CDR3, the DNA is TGCAGTGCTGAGCAGTTCATGAACACTGAAGCTTTCTTT.

This clonotype has only a few counts. The chain has TRBV2 and TRBJ2-1; D not resolved. The ends were cut back, 8 bases at V and 5 bases at J, with 4 bases in the middle. The CDR3 loop spans 10 amino acids. CDR1 SNHLY and CDR2 FYNNEI come from the germline V gene. CDR3 coding DNA: TGTGCCAGCGAAAACAATGAGCAGTTCTTC. Translated: CASENNEQFF.